This T cell receptor beta chain was captured in a study of blood T cell repertoires in COVID-19. About the research overall: Specimens from acute and convalescent COVID-19 originated in the United States, Italy and Spain. Sources were T cells, B-cell-depleted T cells, or PBMCs; the material itself was cDNA or gDNA.

Original data processing: Cell counts per sample came from amplifying reference gene primers. The assay was immunoSEQ multiplex PCR, and TCRdb's table has in-frame clones only and misses some. From that table come the V and J calls and clone size; the DNA was used to work out D and trimming. The data contain 200,000 to 250,000 clones, 89% of them singletons. Trimming took 0 bases from V and 0 from J, leaving 11 bases between them. The CDR3 is made up of 16 amino acids. Germline loops: CDR1 SGHVS, CDR2 FQNEAQ. V is TRBV7-8 and J is TRBJ1-1; D gene uncertain. This clonotype originated in a man in his sixties who had recovered from COVID-19. The sequenced sample consisted of peripheral blood. The CDR3 sequence: CASSLAGTGMNTEAFF. The CDR3 nucleotides read TGTGCCAGCAGCTTAGCGGGAACCGGGATGAACACTGAAGCTTTCTTT.